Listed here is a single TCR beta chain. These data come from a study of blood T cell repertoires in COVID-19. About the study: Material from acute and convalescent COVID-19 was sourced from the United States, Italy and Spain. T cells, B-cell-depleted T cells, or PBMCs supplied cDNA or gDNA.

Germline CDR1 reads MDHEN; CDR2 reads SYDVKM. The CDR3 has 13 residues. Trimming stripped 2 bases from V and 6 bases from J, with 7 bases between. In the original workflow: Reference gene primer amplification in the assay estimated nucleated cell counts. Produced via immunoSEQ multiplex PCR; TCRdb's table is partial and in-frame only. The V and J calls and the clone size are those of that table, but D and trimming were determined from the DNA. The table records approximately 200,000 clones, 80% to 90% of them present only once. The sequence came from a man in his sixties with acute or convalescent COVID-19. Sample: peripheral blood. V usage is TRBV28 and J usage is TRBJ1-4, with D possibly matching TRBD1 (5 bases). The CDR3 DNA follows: TGTGCCAGCAGTTTAGGACACGATGAAAAACTGTTTTTT. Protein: CASSLGHDEKLFF. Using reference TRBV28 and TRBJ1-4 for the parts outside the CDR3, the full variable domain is DVKVTQSSRYLVKRTGEKVFLECVQDMDHENMFWYRQDPGLGLRLIYFSYDVKMKEKGDIPEGYSVSREKKERFSLILESASTNQTSMYLCASSLGHDEKLFFGSGTQLSVL.